These 9 T cell receptor beta chains share one sample of origin, sequenced in a study of human T cells and chemical hapten exposure. The sample's time point: patch test 1, 2 weeks after DPC sensitization. The treatment is: therapeutic diphenylcyclopropenone sensitization with weekly scalp DPC. The total RNA was obtained from whole blood that was not fractionated. MiXCR was run by TCRdb on the RACE reads, yielding one entry per CDR3 protein. Here the sample spans some 43,000 distinct CDR3 sequences, under 5% being singletons. The material was whole blood, obtained in connection with sensitization to the hapten diphenylcyclopropenone (DPC). All receptors come from a man aged 45-65 years with alopecia areata. Some clones in this sample may be carry-over from other donors' samples.

This clonotype was seen many times. The chain employs TRBV12-3 or TRBV12-4 and TRBJ1-2, with a tentative D call TRBD1 (6 bases). There are 14 residues in the CDR3. Deletions cut 3 bases from V and 2 bases from J, with 10 bases between. The CDR3 nucleotides read TGTGCCAGCAGTTTGGAGGGGGTAAACTATGGCTACACCTTC. Encoded protein: CASSLEGVNYGYTF.

This clonotype was observed many times. This chain uses TRBV6-2 or TRBV6-3 with TRBJ2-7; 11 bases fit TRBD2. V trimming: 0 bases; J trimming: 7 bases; junction bases outside the gene matches: 8. The V gene's germline CDR1 is MNHEY and CDR2 SVGEGT. There are 16 residues in the CDR3. As DNA, the CDR3 is TGTGCCAGCAGTTACTCGATACTAGCGGGAGTCGGGGAGCAGTACTTC. The encoded protein is CASSYSILAGVGEQYF.

This clonotype has a count of ten or more. This chain uses TRBV5-4 with TRBJ2-5; 7 bases match TRBD1. Unmatched junction bases numbered 4, after V lost 4 bases and J lost 1 base. This CDR3 is built from 14 residues. The germline gives CDR1 SGHNT, CDR2 YYREEE (reference sequence). This CDR3 is CASSRDSGQETQYF. CDR3 in DNA: TGTGCCAGCAGCAGGGACAGCGGCCAAGAGACCCAGTACTTC.

The chain joins TRBV7-2 to TRBJ2-2; D gene uncertain. In germline, CDR1 is SGHTA, CDR2 FQGNSA. This CDR3 region has 15 residues. Trimming took off 1 base at V and 2 bases at J, with 8 bases between the two ends. The chain's CDR3 is CASSLVLINTGELFF. CDR3 sequence (DNA): TGTGCCAGCAGCTTAGTTCTAATAAACACCGGGGAGCTGTTTTTT. The whole variable domain, remainder taken from reference TRBV7-2 and TRBJ2-2, is GAGVSQSPSNKVTEKGKDVELRCDPISGHTALYWYRQSLGQGLEFLIYFQGNSAPDKSGLPSDRFSAERTGGSVSTLTIQRTQQEDSAVYLCASSLVLINTGELFFGEGSRLTVL.

In this sample, this clonotype turned up a few times. The gene calls are TRBV6-1 and TRBJ1-4; 8 nucleotides agree with TRBD1. The ends lost 6 bases at V and 0 bases at J; junction bases unmatched: 9. Germline assignment: CDR1 MNHNS and CDR2 SASEGT. The CDR3 runs to 17 residues. CDR3 DNA: TGTGCCAGCAGGAAGGACAGGGTAGGAGCAACTAATGAAAAACTGTTTTTT. Translated, it gives CASRKDRVGATNEKLFF.

This clonotype was seen many times. This chain joins TRBV27 and TRBJ2-2; no reliable D call. CDR3 size: 12 residues. The germline V gene encodes CDR1 MNHEY and CDR2 SMNVEV (reference sequence). Trimming took 1 base from V and 6 from J, leaving 3 bases between them. CDR3 bases: TGTGCCAGCAGTTTATTCTCCGGGGAGCTGTTTTTT. Residues: CASSLFSGELFF.

This clonotype was seen repeatedly, ten times or more. The chain recombines TRBV12-3 or TRBV12-4 with TRBJ2-3; weak D call: TRBD2 (6 bases). This CDR3 comprises 15 residues. V dropped 6 bases and J dropped 4 bases, with 17 bases sitting between them. CDR3 residues: CASSLGSSEADTQYF. CDR3 in DNA: TGTGCCAGCAGCCTGGGGTCTAGCGAGGCAGATACGCAGTATTTT.

There are many counts of this clonotype. This chain connects TRBV12-3 or TRBV12-4 to TRBJ2-7; D might be TRBD2 (5 bases). The CDR3 has 14 residues. The V and J ends lost 6 bases and 1 base respectively, with 13 bases between them. The CDR3 is CASSPAALSYEQYF. CDR3 nucleotide sequence: TGTGCCAGCAGCCCAGCGGCGCTGTCCTACGAGCAGTACTTC.

This clonotype was counted ten times or more. The chain is built from TRBV10-1 and TRBJ2-1, with 11 bases identical to TRBD2. The CDR3 extends over 15 amino acids. Trimming took 3 bases from V and 5 from J; bases not matched to a gene: 3. In germline, CDR1 is WNHNN, CDR2 SYGVQD (reference sequence). The CDR3 DNA sequence: TGCGCCAGCAGTGATCAGACTAGCGGGGACAATGAGCAGTTCTTC. As protein: CASSDQTSGDNEQFF.